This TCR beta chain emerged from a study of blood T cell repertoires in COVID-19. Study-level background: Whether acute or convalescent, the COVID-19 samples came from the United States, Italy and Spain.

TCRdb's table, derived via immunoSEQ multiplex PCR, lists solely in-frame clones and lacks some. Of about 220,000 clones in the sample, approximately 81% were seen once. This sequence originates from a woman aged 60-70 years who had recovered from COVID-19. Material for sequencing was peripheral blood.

The CDR3 sequence is CASREQGHEKLFF. CDR3 nucleotides: TGTGCCAGCAGGGAACAGGGGCATGAAAAACTGTTTTTT. The V and J genes are TRBV12-3 or TRBV12-4 and TRBJ1-4; 7 bases line up with TRBD1. The CDR3 is 13 amino acids. Trimming took 6 bases from V and 6 from J; bases not matched to a gene: 4.